This T cell receptor (beta chain) was sequenced during a study of blood T cell repertoires in COVID-19. Study as a whole: Samples of COVID-19 (acute and convalescent) were obtained from the United States, Italy and Spain. PBMCs, B-cell-depleted T cells, or T cells were the source of the cDNA or gDNA that made up the material.

Per the study methods: The assay estimated nucleated cells by amplifying reference gene primers. TCRdb's copy holds only in-frame clones and misses some; the assay was immunoSEQ multiplex PCR. V and J calls and clone size are copied from that table; D and trimming were computed from the DNA. This sample carries 200,000 to 300,000 clones, around 89% of them seen once, and the ten largest clones take 3.7%. The V and J ends lost 6 bases and 0 bases respectively, with 15 bases between them. This CDR3 has 16 amino acids. From germline, CDR1 is MNHNY and CDR2 SVGAGI (reference sequence). The chain combines TRBV6-6 with TRBJ1-3; D is uncertain. This clonotype was sampled from a woman aged 40 to 49 with acute or convalescent COVID-19. Sequencing used peripheral blood. CDR3 sequence: CASSLDGGYSGNTIYF. DNA of the CDR3: TGTGCCAGCAGCCTGGACGGAGGATACTCTGGAAACACCATATATTTT.